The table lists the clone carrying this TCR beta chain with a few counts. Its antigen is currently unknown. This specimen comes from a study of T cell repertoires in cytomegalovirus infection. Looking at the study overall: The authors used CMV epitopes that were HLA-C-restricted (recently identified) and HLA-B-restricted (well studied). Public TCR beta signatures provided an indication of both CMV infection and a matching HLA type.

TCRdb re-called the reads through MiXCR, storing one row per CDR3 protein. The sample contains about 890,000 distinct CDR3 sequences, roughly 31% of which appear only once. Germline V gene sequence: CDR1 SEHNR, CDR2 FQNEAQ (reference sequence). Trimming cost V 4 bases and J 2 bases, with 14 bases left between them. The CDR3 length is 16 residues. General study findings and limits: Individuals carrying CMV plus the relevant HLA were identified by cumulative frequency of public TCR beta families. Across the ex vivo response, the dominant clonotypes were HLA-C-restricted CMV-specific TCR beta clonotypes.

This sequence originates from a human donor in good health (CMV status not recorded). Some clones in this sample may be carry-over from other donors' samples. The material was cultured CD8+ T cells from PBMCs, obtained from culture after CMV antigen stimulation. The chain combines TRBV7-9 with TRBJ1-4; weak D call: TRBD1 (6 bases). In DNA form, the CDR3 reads TGTGCCAGCAGCTACGGCCCAGGGGCCACTAATGAAAAACTGTTTTTT. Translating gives CASSYGPGATNEKLFF.